These 19 T cell receptor beta chains were all obtained from the same sample, sequenced in a study of blood T cells in healthy people across ages. The second PCR ran 7 to 11 cycles with a sample-barcoded 5' primer and J-beta primers. TCRdb fed the 5' RACE reads into MiXCR, producing one record per CDR3 protein. The sample lists 850,000 to 950,000 distinct CDR3 sequences, under 30% occurring once. Sample: blood. The receptor set was obtained from a woman over 75 in good health.

The chain employs TRBV20-1 and TRBJ2-3, with TRBD2 identical over 12 bases. Trimming took 5 bases from V and 3 from J; bases not matched to a gene: 6. Germline V gene lookup returns CDR1 DFQATT and CDR2 SNEGSKA (reference sequence). The CDR3 spans 15 residues. CDR3: CSASGLAGRTDTQYF. The CDR3 nucleotides read TGCAGTGCTTCCGGACTAGCGGGGAGAACAGATACGCAGTATTTT.

This clonotype has more than one count but fewer than ten. The CDR3 region has the DNA TGTGCCAGCAGCTTTGACAGGGGAAGGACTGAAGCTTTCTTT. Its protein is CASSFDRGRTEAFF. V and J are TRBV7-2 and TRBJ1-1; 8 positions agree with TRBD1. Germline lookup yields CDR1 SGHTA and CDR2 FQGNSA. The CDR3 covers 14 residues. With 3 bases clipped from V and 5 bases from J, the junction kept 5 bases outside the gene matches.

The sample holds many counts of this clonotype. This chain uses TRBV20-1 with TRBJ1-6; 8 nucleotides match TRBD1. The CDR3 has 16 residues. CDR1 is DFQATT and CDR2 is SNEGSKA in the germline V gene (reference sequence). The ends lost 2 bases at V and 6 bases at J; junction bases unmatched: 9. The CDR3 loop reads CSARPTGGISNSPLHF. The DNA of the CDR3 is TGCAGTGCTAGACCCACAGGGGGGATTTCTAATTCACCCCTCCACTTT.

V is TRBV20-1 and J is TRBJ2-5; D is undetermined. CDR3 size: 15 residues. From germline, CDR1 is DFQATT and CDR2 SNEGSKA (reference sequence). V lost 6 bases and J 3 bases, leaving 20 bases between the germline ends. CDR3 in DNA: TGCAGTGCATCCGAGCCCATGGTACTTAAAGAGACCCAGTACTTC. Translated, it gives CSASEPMVLKETQYF.

This clonotype was seen once. CDR3 in DNA: TGTGCCAGCAGCTTGAAAGGGGGGAGCACCGGGGAGCTGTTTTTT. It yields the protein CASSLKGGSTGELFF. The rearrangement links TRBV5-5 to TRBJ2-2; D is perhaps TRBD1 or TRBD2 (6 bases each). V lost 1 base and J lost 4, with 11 bases in between. Per the germline V gene, CDR1 is SGHKS and CDR2 is YYEKEE (reference sequence). The CDR3 runs to 15 residues.

This clonotype showed up just a few times. This may stem from a read error, because a much larger clone lies one nucleotide away. The gene calls are TRBV6-1 and TRBJ1-2, with TRBD1 matching 11 bases. After removal of 6 bases from V and 8 bases from J, the junction contained 8 bases not matched to a gene. The CDR3 has 14 amino acids. CDR1 is MNHNS and CDR2 is SASEGT in the germline V gene. The CDR3 protein is CASRGRDRGVGYTF. The CDR3 DNA sequence: TGTGCCAGCAGGGGACGGGACAGGGGGGTGGGCTACACCTTC.

V and J are TRBV7-2 and TRBJ2-2, with 14 bases aligning to TRBD2. The CDR3 totals 17 residues. Trimming cost V 2 bases and J 7 bases; bases outside gene matches: 6. Germline V CDR1 and CDR2: SGHTA, FQGNSA. Here the CDR3 DNA reads TGTGCCAGCAGCTTAAGGGGACTAGCGGGAGCGGACGGGGAGCTGTTTTTT. Its translation: CASSLRGLAGADGELFF.

The chain is built from TRBV6-6 and TRBJ1-2; possible D gene TRBD1, 5 bases. Looked up from germline, CDR1 is MNHNY and CDR2 is SVGAGI (reference sequence). The CDR3 is 11 residues long. Deletions cut 8 bases from V and 8 bases from J, with 12 bases between. The CDR3 here is CASGVGGGYTF. The CDR3 nucleotides are TGTGCCAGCGGGGTTGGGGGGGGCTACACCTTC.

In this sample, this clonotype turned up a few times. Just one base apart from a much larger clone, this may be a read error. The J gene is TRBJ2-7, the V gene TRBV6-5; perhaps TRBD2 as D (7 bases). CDR3 length: 15 amino acids. Per the germline V gene, CDR1 is MNHEY and CDR2 is SVGAGI. The germline V and J ends were trimmed by 6 bases and 7 bases, with 22 bases remaining between them. This CDR3 reads CASSPRGAIDNEQYF. CDR3 coding DNA: TGTGCCAGCAGCCCCCGGGGGGCCATAGACAATGAGCAGTACTTC.

This clonotype was found many times. V usage is TRBV29-1 and J usage is TRBJ2-5; D is undetermined. CDR3 length: 13 amino acids. The germline gives CDR1 SQVTM, CDR2 ANQGSEA. Trimming took 3 bases from V and 5 from J, leaving 13 bases between them. The chain's CDR3 is CSVDPGLGETQYF. The CDR3 nucleotides read TGCAGCGTTGATCCAGGTCTGGGGGAGACCCAGTACTTC.

V is TRBV7-2 and J is TRBJ2-5; TRBD1 or TRBD2 may be the D gene (6 bases each). V shed 1 base and J shed 14 bases, with 20 bases lying between them. Germline CDR1 SGHTA, CDR2 FQGNSA. The CDR3 is made up of 14 amino acids. The CDR3 region has the DNA TGTGCCAGCAGCTTAGGCAGGTTTGGGGGGCAGCACTACTTC. Protein sequence: CASSLGRFGGQHYF.

Only one count was recorded for this clonotype. One base away lies a much larger clone, so this may be a sequencing read error. The chain uses TRBV7-8 and TRBJ2-5, with TRBD2 as a possible D gene (6 bases). Germline CDR1 is SGHVS and CDR2 is FQNEAQ. There are 11 residues in the CDR3. V gave up 5 bases and J gave up 9 bases, with 10 bases separating them. The DNA of the CDR3 is TGTGCCAGCAGCCCCCCGGGGGCCCAGTACTTC. As protein: CASSPPGAQYF.

This sequence joins TRBV20-1 and TRBJ1-6; tentative D call: TRBD1 (5 bases). CDR3 length: 16 amino acids. Trimming took 1 base from V and 3 from J, leaving 13 bases between them. The germline gives CDR1 DFQATT, CDR2 SNEGSKA (reference sequence). The CDR3 region is CSARGGGTLYNSPLHF. The CDR3 region has the DNA TGCAGTGCTAGAGGCGGGGGGACCCTCTATAATTCACCCCTCCACTTT.

This clonotype was seen more than once but under ten times. The V and J genes are TRBV19 and TRBJ2-3; D call uncertain. CDR1 is LNHDA, CDR2 SQIVND, per germline (reference sequence). This CDR3 is 14 amino acids long. V shed 5 bases and J shed 0 bases, with 9 bases lying between them. In nucleotides, the CDR3 is TGTGCCAGTAGTTTTCAGAGAAGCACAGATACGCAGTATTTT. It codes for CASSFQRSTDTQYF.

Only a few counts were recorded for this clonotype. The chain combines TRBV5-1 with TRBJ2-3; D perhaps matches TRBD2 (5 bases). The germline V gene has CDR1 SGHRS and CDR2 YFSETQ. This CDR3 contains 14 residues. The V end lost 4 bases, the J end lost 2 bases, and 11 bases lay between the germline ends. CDR3 sequence reads: CASSPDSFTDTQYF. CDR3 DNA: TGCGCCAGCAGCCCGGACTCCTTCACAGATACGCAGTATTTT.

This rearrangement joins TRBV7-2 to TRBJ2-1; a possible D gene is TRBD2 (5 bases). Germline V gene sequence: CDR1 SGHTA, CDR2 FQGNSA. V shed 5 bases and J shed 1 base, with 12 bases lying between them. This CDR3 has 15 residues. The CDR3 DNA follows: TGTGCCAGCAGCATCCTAGCTAGGTCCTACAATGAGCAGTTCTTC. Translating gives CASSILARSYNEQFF.

V is TRBV19 and J is TRBJ2-5; the D is unclear. The CDR3 runs 14 residues. V dropped 1 base and J dropped 6 bases, with 12 bases sitting between them. Germline CDR1 reads LNHDA; CDR2 reads SQIVND (reference sequence). CDR3 loop: CASSIGRSAQTQYF. For the CDR3, the DNA is TGTGCCAGTAGTATAGGAAGAAGTGCCCAGACCCAGTACTTC.

This clonotype was detected ten times or more. The V and J genes are TRBV18 and TRBJ2-1; D not certain. This CDR3 is built from 14 residues. V lost 5 bases to trimming and J lost 0 bases, with 8 bases between them. The germline V gene has CDR1 KGHSH and CDR2 LQKENI. CDR3 bases: TGTGCCAGCTCAGCTAGAAGCTCCTACAATGAGCAGTTCTTC. Amino acids: CASSARSSYNEQFF.

The chain joins TRBV27 to TRBJ2-2; D is ambiguous. The CDR3 consists of 11 residues. Germline V gene lookup returns CDR1 MNHEY and CDR2 SMNVEV (reference sequence). Trimming removed 11 bases from V and 1 base from J, with 5 bases in between. CDR3 protein: CAGRNTGELFF. The CDR3 DNA reads TGTGCCGGCCGGAACACCGGGGAGCTGTTTTTT.